These 23 T cell receptor beta chains were all obtained from the same sample, sequenced in a study of blood T cell repertoires in COVID-19. Assay: immunoSEQ multiplex PCR; the TCRdb copy retains only in-frame clones and omits some. The data contain about 320,000 clones, roughly 87% of them singletons. The material sequenced was PBMCs or T cells enriched from blood (not recorded which). The receptors come from a young woman who had recovered from COVID-19.

The CDR3 reads CASSLEPQGTEAFF. The DNA of the CDR3 is TGTGCCAGCAGCTTAGAGCCCCAGGGGACTGAAGCTTTCTTT. The chain joins TRBV7-2 to TRBJ1-1; D possibly corresponds to TRBD1 (6 bases). Trimming took 1 base from V and 5 from J, leaving 11 bases between them. The germline V gene has CDR1 SGHTA and CDR2 FQGNSA. CDR3 length: 14 amino acids.

The chain is built from TRBV5-1 and TRBJ2-1; TRBD2 agrees at 11 bases. J gave up 6 bases and V 4 bases, and 6 bases lay outside the gene matches. The CDR3 spans 15 residues. From germline, CDR1 is SGHRS and CDR2 YFSETQ. The CDR3 spells CASSTTSGGLNEQFF. The CDR3 nucleotides read TGCGCCAGCAGCACTACTAGCGGGGGACTCAATGAGCAGTTCTTC.

The CDR3 here is CASWGTGPPYEQYF. The CDR3 region has the DNA TGCGCCAGCTGGGGGACAGGGCCTCCATACGAGCAGTACTTC. The V gene is TRBV10-1, the J gene TRBJ2-7; TRBD1 agrees at 9 bases. CDR1 is WNHNN, CDR2 SYGVQD, per germline (reference sequence). The V gene end was trimmed by 8 bases and the J gene end by 4 bases; junction bases not matched to a gene: 9. This CDR3 has 14 residues.

The J gene is TRBJ2-2, the V gene TRBV7-3; D is possibly TRBD1 (6 bases). V gave up 5 bases and J gave up 2 bases, with 15 bases separating them. Germline lookup yields CDR1 SGHTA and CDR2 FQGTGA. The CDR3 has 16 amino acids. CDR3 in amino acids: CASSVTGTYNTGELFF. The CDR3 DNA follows: TGTGCCAGCAGCGTGACCGGGACATACAACACCGGGGAGCTGTTTTTT.

This clone has a single count. V is TRBV2 and J is TRBJ1-4; D is perhaps TRBD1 (6 bases). This CDR3 region has 14 residues. Germline CDR1 reads SNHLY; CDR2 reads FYNNEI. Between the trimmed V and J ends, which lost 5 bases and 4 bases, there was a span of 11 bases. The CDR3 bases are TGTGCCAGCAGTTGGACAGCCTTTAATGAAAAACTGTTTTTT. It specifies CASSWTAFNEKLFF.

The chain recombines TRBV7-2 with TRBJ1-4, with 12 bases fitting TRBD1. Germline V lookup: CDR1 SGHTA, CDR2 FQGNSA. The junction had 5 bases not matched to a gene; V was cut back by 4 bases and J by 8 bases. The CDR3 is 15 amino acids. CDR3 sequence (DNA): TGTGCCAGCAGCTCGTTAGGGACAGGGGGCGAAAAACTGTTTTTT. Translation gives CASSSLGTGGEKLFF.

The chain joins TRBV5-1 to TRBJ1-5; D is perhaps TRBD1 (5 bases). Germline V gene data show CDR1 as SGHRS and CDR2 as YFSETQ. V lost 3 bases, J lost 12 bases, and 16 bases lay in between. The CDR3 is made up of 13 amino acids. The CDR3 DNA is TGCGCCAGCAGCTCGATACCGGAGCAGGGCCAGCATTTT. Encoded protein: CASSSIPEQGQHF. The full variable domain, with the rest looked up from reference TRBV5-1 and TRBJ1-5, is KAGVTQTPRYLIKTRGQQVTLSCSPISGHRSVSWYQQTPGQGLQFLFEYFSETQRNKGNFPGRFSGRQFSNSRSEMNVSTLELGDSALYLCASSSIPEQGQHFGDGTRLSIL.

The rearrangement uses TRBV7-9 and TRBJ1-6, with TRBD1 identical over 8 bases. Per germline, CDR1 SEHNR and CDR2 FQNEAQ (reference sequence). CDR3 length: 15 residues. V dropped 4 bases and J dropped 6; count of bases not matched to a gene: 5. CDR3 sequence reads: CASSWGQVVNSPLHF. The DNA of the CDR3 is TGTGCCAGCAGCTGGGGACAGGTTGTTAATTCACCCCTCCACTTT.

As regards this clone: An end of the junction does not agree with germline; a read error may underlie this. The rearrangement joins TRBV3-1 (or the pseudogene TRBV3-2) to TRBJ1-4; D is unclear. Germline values: CDR1 LGHDT, CDR2 YNNKEL (reference sequence). This CDR3 is 15 amino acids long. CDR3 DNA sequence: TGTGCCAGCAGCCAAGATCCGGCGACTAGTGAAAAACTGTTTTTT. Protein product: CASSQDPATSEKLFF.

The gene calls are TRBV7-2 and TRBJ2-5, with 8 bases matching TRBD2. The CDR3 loop spans 15 amino acids. CDR1 and CDR2 (germline): SGHTA, FQGNSA. With V trimmed by 4 bases and J by 3 bases, 7 bases remained unmatched. The CDR3 DNA sequence: TGTGCCAGCAGCTCACTTAGCGGGGACAAAGAGACCCAGTACTTC. It is translated as CASSSLSGDKETQYF.

This clone has just one count. This chain uses TRBV5-1 with TRBJ2-3; D remains unclear. The CDR3 extends over 14 amino acids. Germline assignment: CDR1 SGHRS and CDR2 YFSETQ. V was pared by 1 base and J by 4 bases, with 10 bases between. CDR3 region: CASSLPGPSDTQYF. The CDR3 DNA is TGCGCCAGCAGCTTGCCCGGTCCGTCAGATACGCAGTATTTT. Drawing the rest from reference TRBV5-1 and TRBJ2-3, the complete variable domain is KAGVTQTPRYLIKTRGQQVTLSCSPISGHRSVSWYQQTPGQGLQFLFEYFSETQRNKGNFPGRFSGRQFSNSRSEMNVSTLELGDSALYLCASSLPGPSDTQYFGPGTRLTVL.

This clone has a handful of counts. The chain couples TRBV18 to TRBJ1-1; D not resolved. The CDR3 extends over 12 amino acids. CDR1 is KGHSH and CDR2 is LQKENI in the germline V gene. V gave up 2 bases and J gave up 10 bases, with 11 bases separating them. The CDR3 sequence is CASSPGEGRAFF. For the CDR3, the DNA is TGTGCCAGCTCACCAGGGGAGGGAAGAGCTTTCTTT.

The CDR3 loop is CAWISLRAANTGELFF. The CDR3, as DNA: TGTGCCTGGATTTCGCTCAGGGCGGCGAACACCGGGGAGCTGTTTTTT. The J gene is TRBJ2-2, the V gene TRBV30; D possibly corresponds to TRBD1 (5 bases). With 4 bases removed from V and 0 bases from J, the gap between germline ends came to 15 bases. The CDR3 runs 16 residues. Germline CDR1 is GTSNPN and CDR2 is SVGIG (reference sequence). The full variable domain, rest sourced from reference TRBV30 and TRBJ2-2, is SQTIHQWPATLVQPVGSPLSLECTVEGTSNPNLYWYRQAAGRGLQLLFYSVGIGQISSEVPQNLSASRPQDRQFILSSKKLLLSDSGFYLCAWISLRAANTGELFFGEGSRLTVL.

The rearrangement links TRBV5-1 to TRBJ2-5, with TRBD2 matching over 12 bases. The CDR3 is 17 residues long. J was trimmed by 4 bases and V by 0 bases; bases with no gene match: 7. The germline V gene has CDR1 SGHRS and CDR2 YFSETQ. The CDR3 coding sequence is TGCGCCAGCAGCTTGGAGCTAGCGGGAGGGCCGGGAGAGACCCAGTACTTC. Translating it yields CASSLELAGGPGETQYF.

This clone was counted between two and nine times. The rearrangement joins TRBV19 to TRBJ1-5; D is perhaps TRBD1 (6 bases). Germline V gives CDR1 LNHDA, CDR2 SQIVND (reference sequence). The V end was cut by 7 bases, the J end by 5 bases, with 18 bases between. The CDR3 totals 15 residues. The CDR3, as DNA: TGTGCCAGTATCCCCACCGGGACACAACATCAGCCCCAGCATTTT. This gives the protein CASIPTGTQHQPQHF.

This rearrangement joins TRBV5-3 to TRBJ2-5; TRBD2 matches at 10 bases. TRBV5-3 is marked as an open reading frame, function uncertain. The CDR3 runs 15 residues. J gave up 7 bases and V 4 bases, and 10 bases lay outside the gene matches. The CDR3 loop is CARSPRLAGVRTQYF. In nucleotides, the CDR3 is TGTGCCAGAAGCCCTCGGCTAGCGGGAGTTCGGACCCAGTACTTC.

V usage is TRBV27 and J usage is TRBJ2-1, with TRBD1 as a possible D gene (6 bases). Germline CDR1 reads MNHEY; CDR2 reads SMNVEV (reference sequence). Deletions cut 6 bases from V and 9 bases from J, with 21 bases between. The CDR3 is 15 amino acids. The chain's CDR3 is CASRPGHGSSGEQFF. CDR3 DNA sequence: TGTGCCAGCAGGCCGGGACATGGCTCTTCCGGTGAGCAGTTCTTC.

The V and J genes are TRBV14 and TRBJ2-5; 12 nucleotides align to TRBD2. Germline-derived CDR1 and CDR2 are SGHDN and FVKESK. The J segment lost 4 bases and the V segment lost 9 bases, leaving 0 bases of the junction unmatched. The length of the CDR3 is 12 residues. For the CDR3, the DNA is TGTGCCAGGGGACTAGCGGGAGAGACCCAGTACTTC. Its protein product is CARGLAGETQYF.

This rearrangement joins TRBV9 to TRBJ1-1; 8 positions agree with TRBD1. Losses at the gene ends were 4 bases for V and 4 bases for J; bases not matched to a gene: 3. CDR3 size: 13 residues. CDR1 SGDLS and CDR2 YYNGEE come from the germline V gene. The CDR3: CASSSGGVTEAFF. The CDR3 DNA follows: TGTGCCAGCAGCTCAGGGGGCGTCACTGAAGCTTTCTTT.

J is TRBJ2-5 and V is TRBV2; D possibly corresponds to TRBD1 (5 bases). The germline V and J ends were trimmed by 7 bases and 2 bases, with 11 bases remaining between them. The CDR3 consists of 13 residues. CDR1 is SNHLY, CDR2 FYNNEI, per germline. CDR3 bases: TGTGCCAGCACTAGGACACTTCAAGAGACCCAGTACTTC. This gives the protein CASTRTLQETQYF.

The chain recombines TRBV18 with TRBJ1-3; TRBD1 is a possible D gene (6 bases). Germline CDR1 and CDR2: KGHSH and LQKENI. Trimming removed 5 bases from V and 0 bases from J, with 20 bases in between. The CDR3 is 18 amino acids. This chain's CDR3 is CASSRQPRGMGSGNTIYF. In DNA form, the CDR3 reads TGTGCCAGCTCAAGGCAACCCAGGGGAATGGGCTCTGGAAACACCATATATTTT.

The J gene is TRBJ2-3, the V gene TRBV4-3, with D uncertain. V was shortened by 0 bases and J by 8 bases, with 12 bases between the two germline ends. The CDR3 covers 14 residues. Germline V lookup: CDR1 LGHNA, CDR2 YSLEER. CDR3: CASSQESFPVTQYF. In DNA, the CDR3 is TGCGCCAGCAGCCAAGAGTCTTTTCCTGTTACGCAGTATTTT.

This rearrangement joins TRBV28 to TRBJ1-2; 9 positions match TRBD1. With 5 bases clipped from V and 9 bases from J, the junction kept 13 bases outside the gene matches. The germline V gene encodes CDR1 MDHEN and CDR2 SYDVKM. This CDR3 contains 15 residues. Here the CDR3 reads CASSLAQTTGGSYTF. The CDR3 DNA sequence: TGTGCCAGCAGTCTTGCGCAAACCACAGGGGGCAGCTACACCTTC.